A selection of T cell receptor beta chains follows, all from one sample in a study of T-cell memory formation after mild COVID-19. MiXCR, applied by TCRdb to the 5' RACE reads, yields one record per CDR3 protein. The data hold 200,000 to 300,000 distinct CDR3 sequences, with just over 15% observed a single time. Material: PBMCs or a T cell subset sorted from them (not recorded which). These receptors came from an adult woman who had mild COVID-19 (a few samples of this study predate the infection). Cell type and time point are not known. Both conserved end residues are part of each CDR3. The order of the fields is CDR3 length, J gene, D gene, clone size, V gene, CDR3 DNA, CDR3 protein. D genes are given only for firm matches. Where a row states a size, it is once, few, many or the class of an expanded clone; other rows omit it.

cdr3_length: 15; j_call: TRBJ2-5; d_call: TRBD2; clone_size: NA; v_call: TRBV7-2; cdr3_nt: TGTGCCAGCAGCTCTTTGGGGAGCGGGACAGAGACCCAGTACTTC; cdr3_aa: CASSSLGSGTETQYF
cdr3_length: 15; j_call: TRBJ2-1; d_call: NA; clone_size: NA; v_call: TRBV24-1; cdr3_nt: TGTGCCACCAGTGATGAGCTGGAAAGAGGCTATGAGCAGTTCTTC; cdr3_aa: CATSDELERGYEQFF
cdr3_length: 16; j_call: TRBJ2-6; d_call: NA; clone_size: few; v_call: TRBV3-1; cdr3_nt: TGTGCCAGCAGCCAAGGAGGGACCTCTGGGGCCAACGTCCTGACTTTC; cdr3_aa: CASSQGGTSGANVLTF
cdr3_length: 15; j_call: TRBJ2-7; d_call: TRBD1; clone_size: few; v_call: TRBV7-2; cdr3_nt: TGTGCCAGCAGCTCAAGGGACAGGCCCCCCTACGAGCAGTACTTC; cdr3_aa: CASSSRDRPPYEQYF
cdr3_length: 14; j_call: TRBJ2-7; d_call: TRBD1; clone_size: few; v_call: TRBV7-2; cdr3_nt: TGTGCCAGCAGCTTTGGACAGGTCTACTACGAGCAGTACTTC; cdr3_aa: CASSFGQVYYEQYF
cdr3_length: 14; j_call: TRBJ2-3; d_call: NA; clone_size: NA; v_call: TRBV7-2; cdr3_nt: TGTGCCAGCAGCTCTCAACCCTCCACAGATACGCAGTATTTT; cdr3_aa: CASSSQPSTDTQYF
cdr3_length: 13; j_call: TRBJ1-1; d_call: NA; clone_size: NA; v_call: TRBV19; cdr3_nt: TGTGCCAGTAGTATAGACAGGGTCGCTGAAGCTTTCTTT; cdr3_aa: CASSIDRVAEAFF
cdr3_length: 14; j_call: TRBJ1-2; d_call: NA; clone_size: many; v_call: TRBV12-3/TRBV12-4; cdr3_nt: TGTGCCAGCAGTTTCGGTGTCCCGGGGAGCGGCTACACCTTC; cdr3_aa: CASSFGVPGSGYTF
cdr3_length: 16; j_call: TRBJ2-1; d_call: TRBD1; clone_size: NA; v_call: TRBV19; cdr3_nt: TGTGCCAGTAGCGACCTACAGGGGAAGGTGAACAGTGAGCAGTTCTTC; cdr3_aa: CASSDLQGKVNSEQFF
cdr3_length: 13; j_call: TRBJ1-6; d_call: NA; clone_size: few; v_call: TRBV15; cdr3_nt: TGTGCCACCAGCAGAGATTGGGCTTCACCCCTCCACTTT; cdr3_aa: CATSRDWASPLHF
cdr3_length: 15; j_call: TRBJ2-4; d_call: TRBD2; clone_size: few; v_call: TRBV9; cdr3_nt: TGTGCCAGCAGCGTAGAGGCTAGCGGGCAAAACATTCAGTACTTC; cdr3_aa: CASSVEASGQNIQYF
cdr3_length: 15; j_call: TRBJ2-1; d_call: NA; clone_size: NA; v_call: TRBV20-1; cdr3_nt: TGCAGTGCTAGAGATTACTCTATCTCCTACAATGAGCAGTTCTTC; cdr3_aa: CSARDYSISYNEQFF
cdr3_length: 14; j_call: TRBJ2-2; d_call: NA; clone_size: NA; v_call: TRBV5-1; cdr3_nt: TGCGCCAGCAGCTTCGAAGGGGTCACCGGGGAGCTGTTTTTT; cdr3_aa: CASSFEGVTGELFF
cdr3_length: 17; j_call: TRBJ2-1; d_call: TRBD2; clone_size: many; v_call: TRBV28; cdr3_nt: TGTGCCAGCACCAGAGGTCGGGCTAGCGGGCCTCCGGGTGAGCAGTTCTTC; cdr3_aa: CASTRGRASGPPGEQFF
cdr3_length: 13; j_call: TRBJ2-5; d_call: NA; clone_size: many; v_call: TRBV24-1; cdr3_nt: TGTGCCACCCAACACTTCCGAGGAGAGACCCAGTACTTC; cdr3_aa: CATQHFRGETQYF
cdr3_length: 14; j_call: TRBJ1-2; d_call: NA; clone_size: few; v_call: TRBV7-2; cdr3_nt: TGTGCCAGCAGCTTTGGGGGCGGCAACTATGGCTACACCTTC; cdr3_aa: CASSFGGGNYGYTF
cdr3_length: 16; j_call: TRBJ1-6; d_call: NA; clone_size: few; v_call: TRBV27; cdr3_nt: TGTGCCAGCAGTTTTTGGGAGACCTTATATAATTCACCCCTCCACTTT; cdr3_aa: CASSFWETLYNSPLHF
cdr3_length: 12; j_call: TRBJ1-2; d_call: NA; clone_size: many; v_call: TRBV7-9; cdr3_nt: TGTGCCAGCAGCTTGTCTGGTCGGGGCTACACCTTC; cdr3_aa: CASSLSGRGYTF
cdr3_length: 12; j_call: TRBJ1-1; d_call: NA; clone_size: few; v_call: TRBV29-1; cdr3_nt: TGCAGCGTAAAACAGGAGAACACTGAAGCTTTCTTT; cdr3_aa: CSVKQENTEAFF
cdr3_length: 14; j_call: TRBJ2-2; d_call: TRBD2; clone_size: few; v_call: TRBV5-1; cdr3_nt: TGCGCCAGCAGGCGGGAGGAATTCACCGGGGAGCTGTTTTTT; cdr3_aa: CASRREEFTGELFF
cdr3_length: 16; j_call: TRBJ2-7; d_call: TRBD1; clone_size: NA; v_call: TRBV7-9; cdr3_nt: TGTGCCAGCAGCTTGCCAGGGACAGGCGGGTCCTACGAGCAGTACTTC; cdr3_aa: CASSLPGTGGSYEQYF
cdr3_length: 13; j_call: TRBJ2-3; d_call: NA; clone_size: few; v_call: TRBV24-1; cdr3_nt: TGTGCCACCAGTACAGGGATAACAGATACGCAGTATTTT; cdr3_aa: CATSTGITDTQYF
cdr3_length: 17; j_call: TRBJ2-1; d_call: TRBD1; clone_size: NA; v_call: TRBV5-1; cdr3_nt: TGCGCCAGCAGAACCAAATACAGGGGGGATACTAACAATGAGCAGTTCTTC; cdr3_aa: CASRTKYRGDTNNEQFF
cdr3_length: 14; j_call: TRBJ1-2; d_call: NA; clone_size: NA; v_call: TRBV5-1; cdr3_nt: TGCGCCAGCAGCCCGGACGGTATTAACTATGGCTACACCTTC; cdr3_aa: CASSPDGINYGYTF
cdr3_length: 18; j_call: TRBJ2-6; d_call: NA; clone_size: few; v_call: TRBV7-8; cdr3_nt: TGTGCCAGCAGCCTGCACCCCGACAGACCCTCTGGGGCCAACGTCCTGACTTTC; cdr3_aa: CASSLHPDRPSGANVLTF
cdr3_length: 13; j_call: TRBJ2-1; d_call: NA; clone_size: NA; v_call: TRBV6-5; cdr3_nt: TGTGCCAGCAGTTACTCGTACGGCAATGAGCAGTTCTTC; cdr3_aa: CASSYSYGNEQFF
cdr3_length: 12; j_call: TRBJ2-3; d_call: TRBD2; clone_size: many; v_call: TRBV24-1; cdr3_nt: TGTGCCACCAGTGGCGGGGGTAGGGCGCAGTATTTT; cdr3_aa: CATSGGGRAQYF
cdr3_length: 12; j_call: TRBJ1-1; d_call: NA; clone_size: few; v_call: TRBV20-1; cdr3_nt: TGCAGTGCGACGACAGGGAACACTGAAGCTTTCTTT; cdr3_aa: CSATTGNTEAFF
cdr3_length: 12; j_call: TRBJ1-1; d_call: NA; clone_size: NA; v_call: TRBV29-1; cdr3_nt: TGCAGCGTTGGACAGGTGAACACTGAAGCTTTCTTT; cdr3_aa: CSVGQVNTEAFF
cdr3_length: 15; j_call: TRBJ2-2; d_call: TRBD2; clone_size: few; v_call: TRBV12-3/TRBV12-4; cdr3_nt: TGTGCCAGCAGTTTAGCCGGGACTATATCCGGGGAGCTGTTTTTT; cdr3_aa: CASSLAGTISGELFF
cdr3_length: 17; j_call: TRBJ1-1; d_call: TRBD1; clone_size: NA; v_call: TRBV19; cdr3_nt: TGTGCCAGTACCCCGACAGGGGGCGACGTAATGAACACTGAAGCTTTCTTT; cdr3_aa: CASTPTGGDVMNTEAFF
cdr3_length: 16; j_call: TRBJ2-5; d_call: TRBD2; clone_size: NA; v_call: TRBV5-1; cdr3_nt: TGCGCCAGCAGATCGGGACTAGCGGGGGACCAAGAGACCCAGTACTTC; cdr3_aa: CASRSGLAGDQETQYF
cdr3_length: 15; j_call: TRBJ1-6; d_call: NA; clone_size: many; v_call: TRBV7-2; cdr3_nt: TGTGCCAGCAGCTTGGACCACTCCTATAATTCACCCCTCCACTTT; cdr3_aa: CASSLDHSYNSPLHF
cdr3_length: 16; j_call: TRBJ1-5; d_call: NA; clone_size: NA; v_call: TRBV7-8; cdr3_nt: TGTGCCAGCAGCTCATATGGACAGTCCGCCCTAAGGCCCCAGCATTTT; cdr3_aa: CASSSYGQSALRPQHF
cdr3_length: 12; j_call: TRBJ1-5; d_call: NA; clone_size: NA; v_call: TRBV20-1; cdr3_nt: TGCAGTGCTCACAGTGGCAGTCAGCCCCAGCATTTT; cdr3_aa: CSAHSGSQPQHF
cdr3_length: 16; j_call: TRBJ1-1; d_call: TRBD1; clone_size: NA; v_call: TRBV7-3; cdr3_nt: TGTGCCAGCAGCCGACACCAGGGGGGGGTAAACACTGAAGCTTTCTTT; cdr3_aa: CASSRHQGGVNTEAFF
cdr3_length: 14; j_call: TRBJ2-1; d_call: TRBD2; clone_size: NA; v_call: TRBV20-1; cdr3_nt: TGCAGTGCTAGAGCCCCCGGGAGGCACAATGAGCAGTTCTTC; cdr3_aa: CSARAPGRHNEQFF
cdr3_length: 13; j_call: TRBJ2-7; d_call: NA; clone_size: NA; v_call: TRBV7-9; cdr3_nt: TGTGCCAGCAGCACGGGACTTCATTACGAGCAGTACTTC; cdr3_aa: CASSTGLHYEQYF
cdr3_length: 12; j_call: TRBJ1-2; d_call: TRBD1; clone_size: NA; v_call: TRBV30; cdr3_nt: TGTGCCTGGAGTGGGGGACAGTATGGCTACACCTTC; cdr3_aa: CAWSGGQYGYTF
cdr3_length: 16; j_call: TRBJ2-1; d_call: NA; clone_size: few; v_call: TRBV7-3; cdr3_nt: TGTGCCAGCAGCTTAACGGGGGCAAGCTCCTACAATGAGCAGTTCTTC; cdr3_aa: CASSLTGASSYNEQFF